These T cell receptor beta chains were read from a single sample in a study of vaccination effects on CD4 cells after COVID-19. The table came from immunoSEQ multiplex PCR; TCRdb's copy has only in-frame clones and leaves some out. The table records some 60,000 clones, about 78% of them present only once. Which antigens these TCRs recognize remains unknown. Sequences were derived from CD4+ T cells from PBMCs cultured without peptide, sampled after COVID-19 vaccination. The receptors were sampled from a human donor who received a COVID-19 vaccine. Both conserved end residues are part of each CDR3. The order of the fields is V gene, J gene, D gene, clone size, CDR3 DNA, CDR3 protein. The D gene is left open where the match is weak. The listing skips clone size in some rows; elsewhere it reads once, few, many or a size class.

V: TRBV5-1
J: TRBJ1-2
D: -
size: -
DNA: TGCGCCAGCAGCTTGGCGAATCAACAGACTTATGGCTACACCTTC
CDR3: CASSLANQQTYGYTF

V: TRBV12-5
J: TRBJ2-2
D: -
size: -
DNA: TGTGCTAGTTCGGGGAACACCGGGGAGCTGTTTTTT
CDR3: CASSGNTGELFF

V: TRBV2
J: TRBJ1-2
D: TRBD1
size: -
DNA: TGTGCCAGCAGAGGGACAGGAGCTAACTATGGCTACACCTTC
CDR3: CASRGTGANYGYTF

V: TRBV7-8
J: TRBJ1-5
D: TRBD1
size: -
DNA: TGTGCCAGCAGCGCAAGAAGAAACAGGGGTCAGCCCCAGCATTTT
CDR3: CASSARRNRGQPQHF

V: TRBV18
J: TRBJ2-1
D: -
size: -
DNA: TGTGCCAGCTCAACCAATTCACAGGGTGGATGGAATGAGCAGTTCTTC
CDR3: CASSTNSQGGWNEQFF

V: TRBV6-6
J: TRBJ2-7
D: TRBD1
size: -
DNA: TGTGCCAGCAGTCGGGACAGGTTTTCTTACGAGCAGTACTTC
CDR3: CASSRDRFSYEQYF

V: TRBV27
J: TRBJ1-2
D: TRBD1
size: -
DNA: TGTGCCAGCAGTCCCCAACCGACAGGGAAGAAGGACTATGGCTACACCTTC
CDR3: CASSPQPTGKKDYGYTF

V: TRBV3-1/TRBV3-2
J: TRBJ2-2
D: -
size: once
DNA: TGTGCCAGCAGCCAAGATGGACTCCTTCTTGGGGAGCTGTTTTTT
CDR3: CASSQDGLLLGELFF

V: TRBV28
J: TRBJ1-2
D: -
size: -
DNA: TGTGCCAGCAGTCCCGGGACCAACTATGGCTACACCTTC
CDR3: CASSPGTNYGYTF

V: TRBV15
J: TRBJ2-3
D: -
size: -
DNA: TGTGCCACCAGCAGAGCCGGACAGAGCACAGATACGCAGTATTTT
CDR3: CATSRAGQSTDTQYF

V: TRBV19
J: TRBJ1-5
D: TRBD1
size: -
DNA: TGTGCCAGTAGTATTGGGACAGTGGCTCAGCCCCAGCATTTT
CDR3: CASSIGTVAQPQHF

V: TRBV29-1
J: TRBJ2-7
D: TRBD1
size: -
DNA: TGCAGCGTAAACAGGGGACCCTACGAGCAGTACTTC
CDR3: CSVNRGPYEQYF

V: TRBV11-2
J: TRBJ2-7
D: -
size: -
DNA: TGTGCCAGCAGCTTCGACCGGTTCTACGAGCAGTACTTC
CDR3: CASSFDRFYEQYF

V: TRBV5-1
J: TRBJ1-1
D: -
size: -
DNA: TGCGCCAGCAGCTTGAGTGGCATGAACACTGAAGCTTTCTTT
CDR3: CASSLSGMNTEAFF

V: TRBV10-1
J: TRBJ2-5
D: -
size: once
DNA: TGCGCCAGCAGTGATGCGGGGACCCAGTACTTC
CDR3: CASSDAGTQYF

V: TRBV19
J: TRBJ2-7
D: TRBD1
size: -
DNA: TGTGCCAGTAGACAGGGGGCGGGATACGAGCAGTACTTC
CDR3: CASRQGAGYEQYF

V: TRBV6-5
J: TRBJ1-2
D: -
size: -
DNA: TGTGCCAGCAGTTACGTACAGGGCACCTATGGCTACACCTTC
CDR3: CASSYVQGTYGYTF

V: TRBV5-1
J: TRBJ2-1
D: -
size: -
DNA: TGCGCCAGCAGCACTAGTGGCTCCTACAATGAGCAGTTCTTC
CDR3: CASSTSGSYNEQFF

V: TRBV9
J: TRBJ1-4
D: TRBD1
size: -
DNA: TGTGCCAGCAGCCCGGGACAGGGGGGCACTAATGAAAAACTGTTTTTT
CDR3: CASSPGQGGTNEKLFF

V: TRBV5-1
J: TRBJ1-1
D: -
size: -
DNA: TGCGCCAGCAGCTCCGGGACAATTAACACTGAAGCTTTCTTT
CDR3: CASSSGTINTEAFF

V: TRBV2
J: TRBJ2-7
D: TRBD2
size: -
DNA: TGTGCCAGCAGACTTCCTAGCGGGAGAGCGGGCGAGCAGTACTTC
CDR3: CASRLPSGRAGEQYF

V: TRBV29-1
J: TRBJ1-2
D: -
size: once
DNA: TGCAGCGTTGAGTCGGGGGGCTATGGCTACACCTTC
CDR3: CSVESGGYGYTF

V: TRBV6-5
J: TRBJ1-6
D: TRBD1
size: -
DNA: TGTGCCAGCAGTTACTCATGGACAGGGATTAGTTCACCCCTCCACTTT
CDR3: CASSYSWTGISSPLHF

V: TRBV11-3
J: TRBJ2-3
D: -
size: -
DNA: TGTGCCAGCAGCTTAGGGCCAGAAGATACGCAGTATTTT
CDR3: CASSLGPEDTQYF

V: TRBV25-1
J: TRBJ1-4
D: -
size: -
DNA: TGTGCCAGCAGTGAAGGGAAGGCCGCCCTCTATGAAAAACTGTTTTTT
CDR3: CASSEGKAALYEKLFF

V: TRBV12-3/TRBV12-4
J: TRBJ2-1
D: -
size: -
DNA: TGTGCCAGCAGTCTCCCCCTAGGAGTGGAGCAGTTCTTC
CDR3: CASSLPLGVEQFF

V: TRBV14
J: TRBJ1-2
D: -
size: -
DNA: TGTGCCAGCAGCCAAGAGTACGGCAGTCTTGGCTACACCTTC
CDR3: CASSQEYGSLGYTF

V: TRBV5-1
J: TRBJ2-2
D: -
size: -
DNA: TGCGCCAGCCGAGTGGGGTCCTTCACCGGGGAGCTGTTTTTT
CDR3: CASRVGSFTGELFF

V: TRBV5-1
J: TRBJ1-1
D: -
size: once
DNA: TGCGCCAGCAGTACGAACAGGGACTCGGAAGCTTTCTTT
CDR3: CASSTNRDSEAFF

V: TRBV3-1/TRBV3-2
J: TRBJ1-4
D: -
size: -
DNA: TGTGCCAGCACCGGCAGGGGAAGGAGTGAAAAACTGTTTTTT
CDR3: CASTGRGRSEKLFF

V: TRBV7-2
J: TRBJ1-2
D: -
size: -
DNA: TGTGCCAGCAGCTTTCGGGACCGACCTAACTATGGCTACACCTTC
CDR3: CASSFRDRPNYGYTF

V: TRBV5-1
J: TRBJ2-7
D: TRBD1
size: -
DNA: TGCGCCAGCAGCTTGGAAGGGACAGGGGTCGAGCAGTACTTC
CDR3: CASSLEGTGVEQYF

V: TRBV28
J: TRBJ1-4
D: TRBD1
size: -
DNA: TGTGCCAGCAGTTTAGACGGACAGGGCAGAAAACTGTTTTTT
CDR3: CASSLDGQGRKLFF

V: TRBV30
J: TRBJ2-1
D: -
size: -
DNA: TGTGCCTGGGCTGGTGGGGGAGGTCACTATAATGAGCAGTTCTTC
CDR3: CAWAGGGGHYNEQFF

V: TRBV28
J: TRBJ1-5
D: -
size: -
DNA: TGTGCCAGCAGACTCCTCTCTTTGGCCCGGAATCAGCCCCAGCATTTT
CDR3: CASRLLSLARNQPQHF

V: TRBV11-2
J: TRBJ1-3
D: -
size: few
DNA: TGTGCCAGCAGCTTGGAGCCGTCTGGAAACACCATATATTTT
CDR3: CASSLEPSGNTIYF

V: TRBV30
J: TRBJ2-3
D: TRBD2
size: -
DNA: TGTGCCTGGAGCCGGGGACTAGCACCTAGCACAGATACGCAGTATTTT
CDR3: CAWSRGLAPSTDTQYF

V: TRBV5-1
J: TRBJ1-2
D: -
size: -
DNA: TGCGCCAGCAGCTCGACAGCAAACTATGGCTACACCTTC
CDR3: CASSSTANYGYTF

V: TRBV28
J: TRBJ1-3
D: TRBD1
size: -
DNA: TGTGCCAGCAGTTTATCCCGACAGGGCCTCGCTGGAAACACCATATATTTT
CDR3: CASSLSRQGLAGNTIYF

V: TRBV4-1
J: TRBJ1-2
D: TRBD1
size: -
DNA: TGCGCCAGCAGCCAAAAAAGGGGCAAGGACAGGGGAAACTATGGCTACACCTTC
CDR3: CASSQKRGKDRGNYGYTF

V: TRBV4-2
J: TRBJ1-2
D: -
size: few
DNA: TGTGCCAGCAGCCAAGAAGAGCAGGACGGGCGTTATGGCTACACCTTC
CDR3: CASSQEEQDGRYGYTF

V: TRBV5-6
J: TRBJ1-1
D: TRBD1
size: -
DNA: TGTGCCAGCAGCACCAACAGGGGTACTGAAGCTTTCTTT
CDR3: CASSTNRGTEAFF

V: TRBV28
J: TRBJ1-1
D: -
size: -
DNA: TGTGCCAGCAGCACGTCCATTTGGGATGCTTTCTTT
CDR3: CASSTSIWDAFF

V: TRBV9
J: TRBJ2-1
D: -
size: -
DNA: TGTGCCAGCAGCGTGGCAGCCTACAATGAGCAGTTCTTC
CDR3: CASSVAAYNEQFF

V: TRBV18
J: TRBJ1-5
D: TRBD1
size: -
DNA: TGTGCCAGCTCACCACCGTCGACAGGGGGCCCTCAGCCCCAGCATTTT
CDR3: CASSPPSTGGPQPQHF

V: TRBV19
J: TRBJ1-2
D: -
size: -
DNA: TGTGCCAGTAGTATAGAGGGACGGGGCTATGGCTACACCTTC
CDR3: CASSIEGRGYGYTF

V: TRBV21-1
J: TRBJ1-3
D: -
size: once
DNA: TGTGCCAGCAGCAAAGTCAGGGAGTTCGCTGGAAACACCATATATTTT
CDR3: CASSKVREFAGNTIYF

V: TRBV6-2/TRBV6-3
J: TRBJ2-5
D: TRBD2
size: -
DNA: TGTGCCAGCAGTTTCCAGCGGGGGGGCCTGGAGACCCAGTACTTC
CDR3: CASSFQRGGLETQYF